The source of this TCR beta chain is a study of cytomegalovirus exposure and HLA in healthy donors. Donors consisted of healthy bone marrow donors. Donors counted as nominally healthy when sampled, yet unrecorded immune exposures were likely. Study-level results: A later look showed TCR association rates differing by HLA locus, highest for DRB1 and lowest for HLA-C. Near-uniform donor sequencing depth was presumed by presence/absence analyses.

As for this clone: The antigen is undetermined.

Primers: 60 Vbeta forward and 13 Jbeta reverse. Libraries were prepared by immunoSEQ multiplex PCR; TCRdb keeps only in-frame clonotypes and omits some of them. The sample comprises around 200,000 clones, around 88% of which are singletons, and more than 0.25% rests with the top ten. After removal of 8 bases from V and 4 bases from J, the junction contained 4 bases not matched to a gene. CDR3 length: 13 amino acids. Per the germline V gene, CDR1 is SEHNR and CDR2 is FQNEAQ (reference sequence). The TCR comes from a woman in her twenties or thirties in good health and CMV-seronegative. Sample: PBMCs. This chain connects TRBV7-9 to TRBJ2-7; the match to TRBD1 covers 11 bases. Here the CDR3 reads CASGGTGGYEQYF. The CDR3 bases are TGTGCCAGCGGAGGGACAGGGGGGTACGAGCAGTACTTC.